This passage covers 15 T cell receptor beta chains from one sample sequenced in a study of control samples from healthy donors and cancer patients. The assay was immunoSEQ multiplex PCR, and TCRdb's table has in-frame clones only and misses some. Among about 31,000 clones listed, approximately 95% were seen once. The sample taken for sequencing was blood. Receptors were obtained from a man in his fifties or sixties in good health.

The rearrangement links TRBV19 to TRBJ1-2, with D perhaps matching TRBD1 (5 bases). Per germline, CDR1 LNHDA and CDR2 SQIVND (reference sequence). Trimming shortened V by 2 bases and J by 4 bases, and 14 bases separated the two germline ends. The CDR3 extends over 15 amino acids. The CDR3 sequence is CASSITKTVPYGYTF. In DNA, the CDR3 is TGTGCCAGTAGTATAACGAAGACAGTACCCTATGGCTACACCTTC.

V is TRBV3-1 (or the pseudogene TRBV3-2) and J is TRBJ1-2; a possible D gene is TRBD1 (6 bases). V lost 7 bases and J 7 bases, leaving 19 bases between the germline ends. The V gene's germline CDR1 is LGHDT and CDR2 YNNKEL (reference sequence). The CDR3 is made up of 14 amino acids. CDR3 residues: CASTPAGARGGYTF. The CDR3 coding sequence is TGTGCCAGCACCCCAGCGGGGGCTAGGGGTGGCTACACCTTC.

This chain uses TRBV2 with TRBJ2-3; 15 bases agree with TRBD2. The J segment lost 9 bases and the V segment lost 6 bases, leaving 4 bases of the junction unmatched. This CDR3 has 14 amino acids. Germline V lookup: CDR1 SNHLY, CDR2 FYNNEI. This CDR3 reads CASSGTSGGLTQYF. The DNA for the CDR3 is TGTGCCAGCAGCGGGACTAGCGGGGGGTTAACGCAGTATTTT.

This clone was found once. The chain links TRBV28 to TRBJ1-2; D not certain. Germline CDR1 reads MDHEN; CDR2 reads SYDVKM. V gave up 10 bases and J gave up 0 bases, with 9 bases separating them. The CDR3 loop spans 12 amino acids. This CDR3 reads CATSSANYGYTF. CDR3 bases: TGTGCCACCTCCTCAGCTAACTATGGCTACACCTTC.

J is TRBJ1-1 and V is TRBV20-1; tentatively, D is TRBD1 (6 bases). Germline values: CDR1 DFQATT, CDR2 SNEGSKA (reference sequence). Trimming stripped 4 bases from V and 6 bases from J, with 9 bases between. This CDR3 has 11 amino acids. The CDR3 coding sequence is TGCAGTGCTAACAGGGATCCTGAAGCTTTCTTT. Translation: CSANRDPEAFF.

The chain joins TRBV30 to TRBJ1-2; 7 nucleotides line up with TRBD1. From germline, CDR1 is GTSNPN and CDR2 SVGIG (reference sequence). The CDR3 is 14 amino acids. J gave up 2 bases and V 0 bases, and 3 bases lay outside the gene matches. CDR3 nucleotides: TGTGCCTGGAGTGTGACAGGGCTGAACTATGGCTACACCTTC. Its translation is CAWSVTGLNYGYTF.

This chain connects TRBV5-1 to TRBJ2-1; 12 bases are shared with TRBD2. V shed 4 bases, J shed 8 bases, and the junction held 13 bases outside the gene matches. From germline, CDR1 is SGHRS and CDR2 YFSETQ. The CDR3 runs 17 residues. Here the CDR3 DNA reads TGCGCCAGCAGCCCGGGTGGGCTAGCGGGGGGGCTGGATGAGCAGTTCTTC. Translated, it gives CASSPGGLAGGLDEQFF.

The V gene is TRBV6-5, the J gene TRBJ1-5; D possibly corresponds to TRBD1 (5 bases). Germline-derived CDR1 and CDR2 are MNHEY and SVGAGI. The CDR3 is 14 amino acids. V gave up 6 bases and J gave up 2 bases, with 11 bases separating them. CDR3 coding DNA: TGTGCCAGCAGCCTCCAAGGGGGCAATCAGCCCCAGCATTTT. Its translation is CASSLQGGNQPQHF.

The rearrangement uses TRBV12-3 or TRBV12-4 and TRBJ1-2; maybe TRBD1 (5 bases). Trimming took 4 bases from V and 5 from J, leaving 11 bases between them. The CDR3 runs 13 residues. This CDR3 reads CASSWGEGYGYTF. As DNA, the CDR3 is TGTGCCAGCAGTTGGGGGGAAGGGTATGGCTACACCTTC.

The CDR3 coding sequence is TGTGCCAGCAGCGTCGGACAGGATCACTATGGCTACACCTTC. Translated, it gives CASSVGQDHYGYTF. The J gene is TRBJ1-2, the V gene TRBV9, with 7 bases lining up with TRBD1. This CDR3 region has 14 residues. With 2 bases clipped from V and 3 bases from J, the junction kept 4 bases outside the gene matches. CDR1 and CDR2 (germline): SGDLS, YYNGEE.

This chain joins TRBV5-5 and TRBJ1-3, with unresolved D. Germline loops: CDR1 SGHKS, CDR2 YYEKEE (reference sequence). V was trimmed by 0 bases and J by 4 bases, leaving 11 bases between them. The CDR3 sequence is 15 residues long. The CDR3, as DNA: TGTGCCAGCAGCTTGGAAGGTAAAAAAGGAAACACCATATATTTT. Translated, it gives CASSLEGKKGNTIYF.

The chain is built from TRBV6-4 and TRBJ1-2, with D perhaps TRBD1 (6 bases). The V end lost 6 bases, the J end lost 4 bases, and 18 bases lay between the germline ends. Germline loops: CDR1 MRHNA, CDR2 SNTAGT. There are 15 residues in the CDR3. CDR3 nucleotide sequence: TGTGCCAGCAGCCTGACGACGGGGGGCGGCTATGGCTACACCTTC. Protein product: CASSLTTGGGYGYTF.

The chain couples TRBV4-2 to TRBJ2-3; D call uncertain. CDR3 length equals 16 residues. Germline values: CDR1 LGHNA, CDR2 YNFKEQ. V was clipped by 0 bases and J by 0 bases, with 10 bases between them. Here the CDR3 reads CASSQDRGFSTDTQYF. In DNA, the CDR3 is TGTGCCAGCAGCCAAGATCGTGGGTTTAGCACAGATACGCAGTATTTT.

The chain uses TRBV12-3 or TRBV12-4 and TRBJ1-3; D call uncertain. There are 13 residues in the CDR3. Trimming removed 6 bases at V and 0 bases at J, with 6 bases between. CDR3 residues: CASSLTSGNTIYF. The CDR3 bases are TGTGCCAGCAGCCTGACCTCTGGAAACACCATATATTTT.

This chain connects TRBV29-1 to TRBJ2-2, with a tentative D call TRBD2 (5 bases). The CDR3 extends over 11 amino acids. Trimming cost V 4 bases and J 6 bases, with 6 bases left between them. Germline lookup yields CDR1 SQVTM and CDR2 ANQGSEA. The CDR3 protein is CSVAGAGELFF. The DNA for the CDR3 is TGCAGCGTTGCCGGGGCCGGGGAGCTGTTTTTT.